Each of the 23 T cell receptor beta chains below was sequenced from the same sample in a study of beta chain features in type 1 diabetes. Findings and limits, study-wide: People with Type 1 diabetes carried modestly yet significantly shorter TCRB CDR3s in all four CD4+ subsets.

These TCRs are of unknown antigen specificity. The sequenced template was cDNA made from the entire isolated RNA. Libraries were prepared by immunoSEQ multiplex PCR; TCRdb keeps only in-frame clonotypes and omits some of them. Of about 160,000 clones detected, roughly 8% appear once; the ten largest clones hold approximately 0.5%. The sequenced sample was central memory CD4+ T cells from blood. The receptors derive from a man aged 18 to 29 with type 1 diabetes.

In this sample, this clone turned up a few times. The chain employs TRBV7-2 and TRBJ1-5; the D is unclear. V shed 5 bases and J shed 5 bases, with 10 bases lying between them. Germline lookup yields CDR1 SGHTA and CDR2 FQGNSA. The CDR3 totals 13 residues. In DNA, the CDR3 is TGTGCCAGCAGCCCTACCACCGATCAGCCCCAGCATTTT. This sequence encodes CASSPTTDQPQHF.

The CDR3 DNA reads as TGTGCCAGCAGCTCATCGAATCGGGAGACCCAGTACTTC. Protein sequence: CASSSSNRETQYF. V gene TRBV7-2 combines with J gene TRBJ2-5; D is unclear. The V end lost 4 bases, the J end lost 5 bases, and 11 bases lay between the germline ends. This CDR3 has 13 residues. Germline values: CDR1 SGHTA, CDR2 FQGNSA.

This clone was found a few times. The gene calls are TRBV25-1 and TRBJ2-3, with D hard to call. The CDR3 extends over 13 amino acids. Germline V gives CDR1 MGHDK, CDR2 SYGVNS. Trimming cost V 1 base and J 1 base, with 3 bases left between them. CDR3 DNA sequence: TGTGCCAGCAGTGAATTAGGCACAGATACGCAGTATTTT. It encodes CASSELGTDTQYF.

This clone has just a few counts. The chain joins TRBV7-2 to TRBJ2-7; 11 bases agree with TRBD1. Germline assignment: CDR1 SGHTA and CDR2 FQGNSA. V lost 8 bases, J lost 5 bases, and 5 bases stayed unmatched. The CDR3 spans 13 residues. The CDR3 nucleotides are TGTGCCAGCCTCAGGACAGGGGGCCACGAGCAGTACTTC. Its protein product is CASLRTGGHEQYF.

The chain joins TRBV19 to TRBJ1-1, with D uncertain. The germline V gene has CDR1 LNHDA and CDR2 SQIVND (reference sequence). The CDR3 totals 15 residues. The V gene lost 4 bases and the J gene lost 4 bases, with 16 bases spanning the gap. CDR3 loop: CASSTFGGRGTEAFF. Here the CDR3 DNA reads TGTGCCAGTAGTACGTTTGGAGGAAGAGGCACTGAAGCTTTCTTT.

The V and J genes are TRBV7-2 and TRBJ2-7; a weak D match, TRBD1 (6 bases). Germline CDR1 and CDR2: SGHTA and FQGNSA. Trimming shortened V by 1 base and J by 4 bases, and 11 bases separated the two germline ends. CDR3 length: 14 residues. CDR3 in DNA: TGTGCCAGCAGCTTAGATCCGGACAGATACGAGCAGTACTTC. Encoded protein: CASSLDPDRYEQYF.

The chain employs TRBV11-2 and TRBJ1-1, with 8 bases identical to TRBD1. CDR3 length: 14 amino acids. Trimming cost V 4 bases and J 4 bases; bases outside gene matches: 5. CDR1 is SGHAT and CDR2 is FQNNGV in the germline V gene. CDR3 region: CASSSPRGPTEAFF. CDR3 nucleotides: TGTGCCAGCAGCTCCCCCAGGGGGCCCACTGAAGCTTTCTTT.

The rearrangement joins TRBV7-2 to TRBJ2-5; 8 bases are a match to TRBD2. The ends lost 5 bases at V and 5 bases at J; junction bases unmatched: 13. This CDR3 contains 16 residues. CDR1 is SGHTA and CDR2 is FQGNSA in the germline V gene. The CDR3 loop is CASSPAASGWGETQYF. In DNA form, the CDR3 reads TGTGCCAGCAGCCCCGCTGCTAGCGGGTGGGGTGAGACCCAGTACTTC.

This clone was counted ten times or more. The chain carries TRBV2 and TRBJ2-3; TRBD2 aligns across 7 bases. The V gene end was trimmed by 7 bases and the J gene end by 1 base; junction bases not matched to a gene: 17. From germline, CDR1 is SNHLY and CDR2 FYNNEI. The CDR3 runs 18 residues. Here the CDR3 reads CASTRGLGLPRGTDTQYF. The CDR3 nucleotides are TGTGCCAGCACCCGCGGACTAGGATTGCCCCGGGGCACAGATACGCAGTATTTT. The complete variable domain, with remaining parts taken from reference TRBV2 and TRBJ2-3, reads EPEVTQTPSHQVTQMGQEVILRCVPISNHLYFYWYRQILGQKVEFLVSFYNNEISEKSEIFDDQFSVERPDGSNFTLKIRSTKLEDSAMYFCASTRGLGLPRGTDTQYFGPGTRLTVL.

This clone has just a few counts. V is TRBV11-2 and J is TRBJ2-7; 7 bases are a match to TRBD1. Germline assignment: CDR1 SGHAT and CDR2 FQNNGV. The length of the CDR3 is 16 residues. V was clipped by 2 bases and J by 7 bases; unmatched bases: 14. Here the CDR3 DNA reads TGTGCCAGCAGCTTATCCGGGACAGCCGTCTCAGGAGAGCAGTACTTC. This sequence encodes CASSLSGTAVSGEQYF.

The chain employs TRBV30 and TRBJ2-1, with D perhaps matching TRBD1 (6 bases). Trimming took 2 bases from V and 15 from J, leaving 14 bases between them. Germline V gives CDR1 GTSNPN, CDR2 SVGIG (reference sequence). The CDR3 sequence is 11 residues long. In DNA form, the CDR3 reads TGTGCCTGGAGTATGCAGGGGAATGGGTTCTTC. Encoded protein: CAWSMQGNGFF.

The chain links TRBV19 to TRBJ2-7; 7 bases align to TRBD1. CDR1 is LNHDA and CDR2 is SQIVND in the germline V gene (reference sequence). This CDR3 is built from 14 residues. V shed 6 bases, J shed 5 bases, and the junction held 10 bases outside the gene matches. DNA for the CDR3: TGTGCCAGTAGATCGCCGGGACAGCGAAACGAGCAGTACTTC. Translated: CASRSPGQRNEQYF.

J is TRBJ1-1 and V is TRBV20-1; D perhaps matches TRBD1 (5 bases). The germline V and J ends were trimmed by 5 bases and 4 bases, with 8 bases remaining between them. Germline assignment: CDR1 DFQATT and CDR2 SNEGSKA (reference sequence). The CDR3 is 11 residues long. The CDR3 loop is CSASGITEAFF. The CDR3 coding sequence is TGCAGTGCTTCAGGGATCACTGAAGCTTTCTTT.

This clone has a handful of counts. V is TRBV30 and J is TRBJ1-5; D gene ambiguous. V gave up 0 bases and J gave up 3 bases, with 15 bases separating them. The CDR3 sequence is 16 residues long. From germline, CDR1 is GTSNPN and CDR2 SVGIG (reference sequence). The CDR3 spells CAWSVAGTVANQPQHF. As DNA, the CDR3 is TGTGCCTGGAGTGTTGCAGGAACTGTGGCCAATCAGCCCCAGCATTTT. Full variable domain (rest looked up from reference TRBV30 and TRBJ1-5): SQTIHQWPATLVQPVGSPLSLECTVEGTSNPNLYWYRQAAGRGLQLLFYSVGIGQISSEVPQNLSASRPQDRQFILSSKKLLLSDSGFYLCAWSVAGTVANQPQHFGDGTRLSIL.

There are a few counts of this clone. The chain recombines TRBV11-1 with TRBJ1-3, with D unresolved. The germline V and J ends were trimmed by 3 bases and 4 bases, with 4 bases remaining between them. The CDR3 is 12 residues long. The germline CDR1 and CDR2 sequences are SGHAT and FQDESV (reference sequence). The CDR3 sequence is CASSLSGNTIYF. Here the CDR3 DNA reads TGTGCCAGCAGCTTGTCGGGAAACACCATATATTTT.

This clone was counted between two and nine times. The rearrangement joins TRBV18 to TRBJ1-2; perhaps TRBD1 as D (5 bases). Deletions cut 5 bases from V and 7 bases from J, with 17 bases between. The CDR3 is made up of 14 amino acids. CDR1 and CDR2 from the germline V gene are KGHSH and LQKENI. The CDR3 here is CASSTGSLFGGYTF. Written as DNA, the CDR3 is TGTGCCAGCTCAACAGGCTCCCTCTTTGGTGGCTACACCTTC.

The J gene is TRBJ1-1, the V gene TRBV7-8; 7 nucleotides line up with TRBD1. Germline-derived CDR1 and CDR2 are SGHVS and FQNEAQ. Trimming took 5 bases from V and 1 from J; bases not matched to a gene: 4. CDR3 length equals 14 residues. CDR3 DNA sequence: TGTGCCAGCAGCCCGACAGGGACGAACACTGAAGCTTTCTTT. It is translated as CASSPTGTNTEAFF.

The chain combines TRBV2 with TRBJ2-5, with D perhaps matching TRBD2 (5 bases). CDR3 size: 13 residues. The ends were cut back, 4 bases at V and 2 bases at J, with 8 bases in the middle. Germline-derived CDR1 and CDR2 are SNHLY and FYNNEI. This chain's CDR3 is CASSVGEQETQYF. For the CDR3, the DNA is TGTGCCAGCAGTGTCGGGGAGCAAGAGACCCAGTACTTC.

The rearrangement links TRBV18 to TRBJ1-5; tentatively, D is TRBD1 (5 bases). The V gene lost 4 bases and the J gene lost 5 bases, with 9 bases spanning the gap. CDR1 and CDR2 from the germline V gene are KGHSH and LQKENI. The length of the CDR3 is 13 residues. The CDR3 spells CASSQGGDQPQHF. The CDR3 DNA reads as TGTGCCAGCTCACAGGGAGGGGATCAGCCCCAGCATTTT.

This clone came up many times. This chain joins TRBV28 and TRBJ1-3; TRBD1 agrees at 7 bases. CDR1 and CDR2 from the germline V gene are MDHEN and SYDVKM. This CDR3 has 11 residues. V lost 6 bases, J lost 15 bases, and 8 bases stayed unmatched. CDR3 DNA: TGTGCCAGCAGACATCGGACAGGCACATATTTT. Its protein product is CASRHRTGTYF.

At least ten counts were recorded for this clone. The chain has TRBV2 and TRBJ2-1, with TRBD2 matching 9 bases. Trimming took 5 bases from V and 5 from J; bases not matched to a gene: 7. Germline V CDR1 and CDR2: SNHLY, FYNNEI. The CDR3 totals 15 residues. The CDR3 loop reads CASSRGLASHNEQFF. The CDR3 nucleotides are TGTGCCAGCAGTCGCGGACTAGCGTCACACAATGAGCAGTTCTTC.

This clone has ten or more counts. The V and J genes are TRBV10-3 and TRBJ1-1; 10 nucleotides agree with TRBD1. In germline, CDR1 is ENHRY, CDR2 SYGVKD. The CDR3 loop spans 13 amino acids. Trimming took 7 bases from V and 10 from J; bases not matched to a gene: 9. In nucleotides, the CDR3 is TGTGCCATCAATCGGGGACAGGGGCCTGGAGCTTTCTTT. Its protein product is CAINRGQGPGAFF.

The chain is built from TRBV7-2 and TRBJ1-1; the D is unclear. In germline, CDR1 is SGHTA, CDR2 FQGNSA. CDR3 size: 14 residues. Trimming shortened V by 5 bases and J by 1 base, and 11 bases separated the two germline ends. The CDR3 bases are TGTGCCAGCAGCGTATTCCGGGGGAACACTGAAGCTTTCTTT. Amino acid sequence: CASSVFRGNTEAFF.